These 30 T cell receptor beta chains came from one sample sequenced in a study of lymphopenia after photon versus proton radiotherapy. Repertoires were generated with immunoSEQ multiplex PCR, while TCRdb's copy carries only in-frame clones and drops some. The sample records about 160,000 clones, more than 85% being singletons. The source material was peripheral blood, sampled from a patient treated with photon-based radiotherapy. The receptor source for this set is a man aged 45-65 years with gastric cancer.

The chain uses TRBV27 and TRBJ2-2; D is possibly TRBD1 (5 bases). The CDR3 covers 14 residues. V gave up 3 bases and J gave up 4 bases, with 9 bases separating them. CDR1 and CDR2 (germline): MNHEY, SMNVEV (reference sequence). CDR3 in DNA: TGTGCCAGCAGTTTCAGGGTCCCCACCGGGGAGCTGTTTTTT. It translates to CASSFRVPTGELFF.

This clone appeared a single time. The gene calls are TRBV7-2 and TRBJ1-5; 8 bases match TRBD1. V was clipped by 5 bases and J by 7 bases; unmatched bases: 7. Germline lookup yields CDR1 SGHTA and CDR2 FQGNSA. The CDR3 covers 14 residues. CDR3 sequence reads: CASSVDRGQQPQHF. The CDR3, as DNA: TGTGCCAGCAGCGTTGACAGGGGCCAACAGCCCCAGCATTTT.

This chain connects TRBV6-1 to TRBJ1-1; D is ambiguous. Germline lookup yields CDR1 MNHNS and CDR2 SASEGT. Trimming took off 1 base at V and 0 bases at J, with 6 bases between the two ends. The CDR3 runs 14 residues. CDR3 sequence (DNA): TGTGCCAGCAGTGAAGAAATGGTGAACACTGAAGCTTTCTTT. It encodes CASSEEMVNTEAFF.

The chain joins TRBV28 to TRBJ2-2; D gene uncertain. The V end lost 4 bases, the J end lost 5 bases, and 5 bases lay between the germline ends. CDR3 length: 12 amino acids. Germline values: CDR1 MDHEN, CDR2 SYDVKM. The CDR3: CASSSGTGELFF. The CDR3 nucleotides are TGTGCCAGCAGTTCTGGAACCGGGGAGCTGTTTTTT. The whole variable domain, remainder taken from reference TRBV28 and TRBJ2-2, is DVKVTQSSRYLVKRTGEKVFLECVQDMDHENMFWYRQDPGLGLRLIYFSYDVKMKEKGDIPEGYSVSREKKERFSLILESASTNQTSMYLCASSSGTGELFFGEGSRLTVL.

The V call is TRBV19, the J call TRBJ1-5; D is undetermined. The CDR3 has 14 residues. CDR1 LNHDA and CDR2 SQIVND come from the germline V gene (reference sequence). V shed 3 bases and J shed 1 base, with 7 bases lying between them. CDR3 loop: CASSIRGSNQPQHF. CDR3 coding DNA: TGTGCCAGTAGTATTAGAGGGAGCAATCAGCCCCAGCATTTT.

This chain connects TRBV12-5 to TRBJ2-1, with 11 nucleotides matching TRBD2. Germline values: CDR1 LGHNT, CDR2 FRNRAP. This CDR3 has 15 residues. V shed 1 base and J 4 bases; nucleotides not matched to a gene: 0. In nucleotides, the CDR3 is TGTGCTAGTGGTTTGGGACTAGCGGGATACAATGAGCAGTTCTTC. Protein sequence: CASGLGLAGYNEQFF.

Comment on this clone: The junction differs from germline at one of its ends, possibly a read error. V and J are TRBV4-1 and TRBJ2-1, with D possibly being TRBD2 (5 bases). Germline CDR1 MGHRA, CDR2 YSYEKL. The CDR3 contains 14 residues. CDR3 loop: CASRQRDSYNEQFF. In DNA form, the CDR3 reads TGCGCCAGCCGCCAACGGGATTCCTACAATGAGCAGTTCTTC.

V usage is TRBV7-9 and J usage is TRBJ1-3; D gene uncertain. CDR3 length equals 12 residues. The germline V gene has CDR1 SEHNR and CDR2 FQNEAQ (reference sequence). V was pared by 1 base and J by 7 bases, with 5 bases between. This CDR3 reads CASSLGVNTIYF. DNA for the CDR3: TGTGCCAGCAGCTTAGGGGTGAACACCATATATTTT.

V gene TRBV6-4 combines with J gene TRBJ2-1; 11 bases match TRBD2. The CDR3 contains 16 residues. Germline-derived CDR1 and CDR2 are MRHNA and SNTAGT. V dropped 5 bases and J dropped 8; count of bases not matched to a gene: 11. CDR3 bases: TGTGCCAGCAGTCTCTTCGGGACTAGCGGTGACGATGAGCAGTTCTTC. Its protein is CASSLFGTSGDDEQFF.

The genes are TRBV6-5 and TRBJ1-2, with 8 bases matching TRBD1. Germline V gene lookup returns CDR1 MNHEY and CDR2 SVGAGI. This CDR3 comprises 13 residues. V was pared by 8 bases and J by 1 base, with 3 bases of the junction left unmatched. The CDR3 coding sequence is TGTGCCAGCCGGGACAGGTTTAACTATGGCTACACCTTC. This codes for CASRDRFNYGYTF.

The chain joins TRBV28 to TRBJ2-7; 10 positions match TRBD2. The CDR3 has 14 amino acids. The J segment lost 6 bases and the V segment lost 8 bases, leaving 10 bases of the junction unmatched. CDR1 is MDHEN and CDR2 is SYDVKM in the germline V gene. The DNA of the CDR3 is TGTGCCAGCGTTCAGAGCGGGAGGGTTTTCGAGCAGTACTTC. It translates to CASVQSGRVFEQYF.

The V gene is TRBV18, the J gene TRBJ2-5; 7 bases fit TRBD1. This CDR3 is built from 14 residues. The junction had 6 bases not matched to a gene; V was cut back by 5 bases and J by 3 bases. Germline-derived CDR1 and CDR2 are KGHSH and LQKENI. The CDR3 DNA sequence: TGTGCCAGCTCAACCTCGGGACAGAAAGAGACCCAGTACTTC. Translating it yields CASSTSGQKETQYF.

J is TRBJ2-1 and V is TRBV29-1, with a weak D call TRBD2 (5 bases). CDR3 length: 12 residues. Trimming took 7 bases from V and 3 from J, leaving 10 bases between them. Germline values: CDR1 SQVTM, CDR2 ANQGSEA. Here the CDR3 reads CSASTSYNEQFF. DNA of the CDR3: TGCAGCGCTTCTACTAGCTACAATGAGCAGTTCTTC.

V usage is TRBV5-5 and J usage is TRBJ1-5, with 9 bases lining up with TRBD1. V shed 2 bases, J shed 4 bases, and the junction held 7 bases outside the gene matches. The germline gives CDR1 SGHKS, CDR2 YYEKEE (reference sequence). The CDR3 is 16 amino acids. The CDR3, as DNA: TGTGCCAGCAGCTTAGTAACACAGGGGGCAAATCAGCCCCAGCATTTT. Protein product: CASSLVTQGANQPQHF.

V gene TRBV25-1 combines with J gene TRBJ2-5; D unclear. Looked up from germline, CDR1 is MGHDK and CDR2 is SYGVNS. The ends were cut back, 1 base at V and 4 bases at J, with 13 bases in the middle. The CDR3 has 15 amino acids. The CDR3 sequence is CASSEFTALGETQYF. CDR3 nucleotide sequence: TGTGCCAGCAGTGAATTTACAGCCCTCGGAGAGACCCAGTACTTC.

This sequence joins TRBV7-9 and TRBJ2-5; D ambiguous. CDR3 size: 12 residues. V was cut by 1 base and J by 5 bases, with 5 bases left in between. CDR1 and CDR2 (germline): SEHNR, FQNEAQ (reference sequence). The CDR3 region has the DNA TGTGCCAGCAGCTTAGAATGGGAGACCCAGTACTTC. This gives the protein CASSLEWETQYF.

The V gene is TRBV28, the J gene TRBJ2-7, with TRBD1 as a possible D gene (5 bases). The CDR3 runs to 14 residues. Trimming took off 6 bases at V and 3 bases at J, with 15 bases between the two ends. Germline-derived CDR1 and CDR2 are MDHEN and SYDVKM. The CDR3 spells CASSTPGSVYEQYF. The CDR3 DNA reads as TGTGCCAGCAGCACCCCAGGGTCCGTCTACGAGCAGTACTTC.

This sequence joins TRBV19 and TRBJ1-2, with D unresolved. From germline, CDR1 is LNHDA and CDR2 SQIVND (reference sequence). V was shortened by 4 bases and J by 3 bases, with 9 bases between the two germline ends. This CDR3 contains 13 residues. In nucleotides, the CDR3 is TGTGCCAGTAGTACGGGAGAAGACTATGGCTACACCTTC. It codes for CASSTGEDYGYTF.

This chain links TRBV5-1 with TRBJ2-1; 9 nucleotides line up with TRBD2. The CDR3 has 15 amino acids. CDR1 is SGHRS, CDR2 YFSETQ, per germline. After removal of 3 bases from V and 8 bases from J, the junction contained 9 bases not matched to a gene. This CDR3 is CASSYASGIGYEQFF. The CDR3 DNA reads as TGCGCCAGCAGCTACGCTAGCGGGATAGGGTATGAGCAGTTCTTC.

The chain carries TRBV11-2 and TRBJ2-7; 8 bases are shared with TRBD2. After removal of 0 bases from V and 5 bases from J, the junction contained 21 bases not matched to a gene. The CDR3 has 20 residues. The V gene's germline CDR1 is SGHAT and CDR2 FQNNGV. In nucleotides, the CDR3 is TGTGCCAGCAGCTTAGATACACCGGGACTAGAAAGGCACGGGGGGGACGAGCAGTACTTC. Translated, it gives CASSLDTPGLERHGGDEQYF.

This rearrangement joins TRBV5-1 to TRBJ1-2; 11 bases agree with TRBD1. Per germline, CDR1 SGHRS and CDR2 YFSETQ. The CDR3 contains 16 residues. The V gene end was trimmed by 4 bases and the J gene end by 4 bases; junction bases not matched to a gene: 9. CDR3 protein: CASSLTGTGGTYGYTF. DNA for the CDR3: TGCGCCAGCAGCCTGACCGGGACAGGGGGGACCTATGGCTACACCTTC.

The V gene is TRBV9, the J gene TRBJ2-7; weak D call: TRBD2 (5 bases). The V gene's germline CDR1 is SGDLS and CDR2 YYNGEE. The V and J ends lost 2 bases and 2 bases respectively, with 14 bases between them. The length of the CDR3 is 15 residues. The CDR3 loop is CASSVTPSTTYEQYF. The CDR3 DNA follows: TGTGCCAGCAGCGTGACGCCTTCGACTACCTACGAGCAGTACTTC.

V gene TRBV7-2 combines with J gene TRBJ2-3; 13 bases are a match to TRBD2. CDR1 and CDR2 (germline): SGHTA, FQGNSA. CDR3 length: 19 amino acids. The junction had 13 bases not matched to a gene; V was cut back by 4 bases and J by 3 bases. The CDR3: CASSSTSGRPDESTDTQYF. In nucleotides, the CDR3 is TGTGCCAGCAGCTCGACTAGCGGGAGGCCCGATGAGAGTACAGATACGCAGTATTTT.

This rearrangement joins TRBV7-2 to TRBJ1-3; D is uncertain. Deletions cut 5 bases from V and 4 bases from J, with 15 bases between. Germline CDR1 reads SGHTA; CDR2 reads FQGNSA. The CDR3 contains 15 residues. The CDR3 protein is CASSPRRGFGNTIYF. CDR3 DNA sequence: TGTGCCAGCAGCCCTCGGCGAGGGTTCGGAAACACCATATATTTT.

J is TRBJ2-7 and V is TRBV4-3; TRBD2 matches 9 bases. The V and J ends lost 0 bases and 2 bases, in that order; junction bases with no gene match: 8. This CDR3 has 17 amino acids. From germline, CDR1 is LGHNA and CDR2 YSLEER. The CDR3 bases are TGCGCCAGCAGCCAAGATGTAGAGCGGGAGGTAGCCTACGAGCAGTACTTC. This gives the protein CASSQDVEREVAYEQYF.

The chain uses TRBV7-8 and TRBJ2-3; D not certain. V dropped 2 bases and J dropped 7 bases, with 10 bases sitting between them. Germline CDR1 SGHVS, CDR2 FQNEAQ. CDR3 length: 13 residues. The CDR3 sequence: CASSLQVSNTQYF. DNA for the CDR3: TGTGCCAGCAGCTTACAGGTTTCAAATACGCAGTATTTT.

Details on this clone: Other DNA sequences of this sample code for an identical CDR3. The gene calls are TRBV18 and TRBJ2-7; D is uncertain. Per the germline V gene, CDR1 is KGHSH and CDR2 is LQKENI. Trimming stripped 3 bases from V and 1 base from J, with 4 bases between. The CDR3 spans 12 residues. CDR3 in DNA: TGTGCCAGCTCACCTTCATCCTACGAGCAGTACTTC. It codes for CASSPSSYEQYF. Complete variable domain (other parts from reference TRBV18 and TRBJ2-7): NAGVMQNPRHLVRRRGQEARLRCSPMKGHSHVYWYRQLPEEGLKFMVYLQKENIIDESGMPKERFSAEFPKEGPSILRIQQVVRGDSAAYFCASSPSSYEQYFGPGTRLTVT.

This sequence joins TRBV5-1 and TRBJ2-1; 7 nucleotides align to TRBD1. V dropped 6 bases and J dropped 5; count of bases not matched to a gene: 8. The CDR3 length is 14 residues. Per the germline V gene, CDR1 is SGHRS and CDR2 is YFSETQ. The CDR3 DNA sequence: TGCGCCAGCAATAGGGGGCAAACAAACAATGAGCAGTTCTTC. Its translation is CASNRGQTNNEQFF.

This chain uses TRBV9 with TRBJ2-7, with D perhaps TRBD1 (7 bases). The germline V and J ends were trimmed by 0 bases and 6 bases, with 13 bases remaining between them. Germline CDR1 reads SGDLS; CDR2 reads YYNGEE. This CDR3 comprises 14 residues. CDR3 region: CASSVVDRTTEQYF. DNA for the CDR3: TGTGCCAGCAGCGTAGTGGACAGGACTACCGAGCAGTACTTC. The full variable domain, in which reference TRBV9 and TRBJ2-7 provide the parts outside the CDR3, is DSGVTQTPKHLITATGQRVTLRCSPRSGDLSVYWYQQSLDQGLQFLIQYYNGEERAKGNILERFSAQQFPDLHSELNLSSLELGDSALYFCASSVVDRTTEQYFGPGTRLTVT.

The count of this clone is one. The CDR3, as DNA: TGTGCCAGTAGTATGCGGGGGAGCTATGGCTACACCTTC. This codes for CASSMRGSYGYTF. The chain has TRBV19 and TRBJ1-2; D is possibly TRBD1 (5 bases). The CDR3 loop spans 13 amino acids. Trimming cost V 3 bases and J 4 bases, with 9 bases left between them. Germline lookup yields CDR1 LNHDA and CDR2 SQIVND (reference sequence).